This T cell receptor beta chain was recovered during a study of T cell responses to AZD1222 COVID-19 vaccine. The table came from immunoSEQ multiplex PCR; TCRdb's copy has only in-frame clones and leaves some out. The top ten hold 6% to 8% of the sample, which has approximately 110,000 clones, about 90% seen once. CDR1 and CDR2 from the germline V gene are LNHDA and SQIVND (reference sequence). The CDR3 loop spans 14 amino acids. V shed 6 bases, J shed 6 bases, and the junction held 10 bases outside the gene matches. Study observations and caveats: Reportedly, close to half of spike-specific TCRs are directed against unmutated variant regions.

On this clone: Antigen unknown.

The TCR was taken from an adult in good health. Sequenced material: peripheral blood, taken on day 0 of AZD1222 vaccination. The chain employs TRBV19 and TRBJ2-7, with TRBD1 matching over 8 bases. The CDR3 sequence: CASSDPGQDSEQYF. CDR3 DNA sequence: TGTGCCAGTAGCGACCCGGGACAGGATTCCGAGCAGTACTTC.